This TCR beta chain emerged from a study of blood T cell repertoires in COVID-19. Across the study: Acute and convalescent COVID-19 specimens originated in the United States, Italy and Spain. Nucleic acid was either cDNA or gDNA, and it came from T cells, B-cell-depleted T cells, or PBMCs.

As originally analysed: Estimates of nucleated cell counts were drawn from the amplification of reference gene primers. Some clones are missing from TCRdb's copy, which holds only in-frame ones; the method was immunoSEQ multiplex PCR. The DNA was the basis for D and trimming; V, J and clone size are from that table. The sample shows about 87,000 clones, over 70% of them seen only once. Germline trimming cut 7 bases from V and 7 bases from J; bases unmatched to any gene: 17. CDR1 and CDR2 (germline): SGHRS, YFSETQ. This CDR3 is 18 amino acids long. The chain uses TRBV5-1 and TRBJ1-6; 10 bases agree with TRBD1. The material sequenced was peripheral blood. The sequence was collected from a woman between 45 and 60 years old with acute or convalescent COVID-19. The CDR3 here is CASRRDARDRGLNSPLHF. CDR3 DNA: TGCGCCAGCCGGAGGGACGCCCGGGACAGGGGATTGAATTCACCCCTCCACTTT.